The 27 T cell receptor beta chains presented below share a single source sample, sequenced in a study of blood T cell repertoires in COVID-19. Generated by immunoSEQ multiplex PCR, the TCRdb table keeps only in-frame clones and is missing some. This table holds roughly 70,000 clones, about 91% found once. Sequencing was performed on peripheral blood. Every receptor here comes from a human donor with active COVID-19. The donor label of this sample is uncertain.

This clone was recorded only once. The chain uses TRBV4-3 and TRBJ2-7; 7 bases align to TRBD2. The CDR3 spans 16 residues. Unmatched junction bases numbered 7, after V lost 1 base and J lost 1 base. The V gene's germline CDR1 is LGHNA and CDR2 YSLEER. The CDR3 sequence: CASSQAWGGASYEQYF. CDR3 sequence (DNA): TGCGCCAGCAGCCAAGCTTGGGGGGGTGCATCCTACGAGCAGTACTTC.

This sequence joins TRBV6-5 and TRBJ2-1, with a weak D call TRBD2 (5 bases). V dropped 0 bases and J dropped 3 bases, with 9 bases sitting between them. This CDR3 has 15 residues. Germline CDR1 reads MNHEY; CDR2 reads SVGAGI. This CDR3 reads CASSYSAGYYNEQFF. CDR3 coding DNA: TGTGCCAGCAGTTACTCGGCGGGCTACTACAATGAGCAGTTCTTC.

This clone was seen just once. This chain uses TRBV6-5 with TRBJ1-2; perhaps TRBD1 as D (6 bases). Trimming shortened V by 8 bases and J by 0 bases, and 13 bases separated the two germline ends. Germline values: CDR1 MNHEY, CDR2 SVGAGI. This CDR3 comprises 14 residues. CDR3 sequence (DNA): TGTGCCAGCCGTCGACAGGAAGCTAACTATGGCTACACCTTC. It is translated as CASRRQEANYGYTF.

The chain combines TRBV7-2 with TRBJ2-3; TRBD2 agrees at 10 bases. This CDR3 has 14 amino acids. J gave up 0 bases and V 10 bases, and 4 bases lay outside the gene matches. The germline V gene encodes CDR1 SGHTA and CDR2 FQGNSA. The CDR3 region is CATRLAGSTDTQYF. Here the CDR3 DNA reads TGTGCCACCAGACTAGCGGGCAGCACAGATACGCAGTATTTT.

The rearrangement uses TRBV19 and TRBJ1-2, with D tentatively TRBD1 (6 bases). Trimming shortened V by 3 bases and J by 2 bases, and 10 bases separated the two germline ends. CDR1 LNHDA and CDR2 SQIVND come from the germline V gene (reference sequence). The CDR3 is made up of 14 amino acids. CDR3 DNA sequence: TGTGCCAGTAGTATCCCAACAGGGAACTATGGCTACACCTTC. It codes for CASSIPTGNYGYTF.

This chain links TRBV11-2 with TRBJ2-1, with 9 bases that match TRBD2. Looked up from germline, CDR1 is SGHAT and CDR2 is FQNNGV. V lost 5 bases to trimming and J lost 5 bases; unmatched junction nucleotides: 7. The CDR3 runs 15 residues. The CDR3 sequence: CASSHLAGLDNEQFF. CDR3 nucleotides: TGTGCCAGCAGCCACCTAGCGGGGCTCGACAATGAGCAGTTCTTC.

This rearrangement joins TRBV14 to TRBJ1-2, with a weak D call TRBD1 (5 bases). The CDR3 runs 15 residues. From germline, CDR1 is SGHDN and CDR2 FVKESK. The V gene lost 0 bases and the J gene lost 4 bases, with 12 bases spanning the gap. CDR3: CASSQDRVPSYGYTF. The DNA of the CDR3 is TGTGCCAGCAGCCAAGACAGGGTGCCTTCCTATGGCTACACCTTC.

In its sample, this clone was seen once. In nucleotides, the CDR3 is TGTGCCAGCAGCAAACAACCGGGAGAGCCGCAGTATTTT. The encoded protein is CASSKQPGEPQYF. V usage is TRBV14 and J usage is TRBJ2-3, with a weak D call TRBD2 (6 bases). Germline assignment: CDR1 SGHDN and CDR2 FVKESK. CDR3 length: 13 amino acids. The V gene lost 5 bases and the J gene lost 10 bases, with 16 bases spanning the gap.

This chain joins TRBV5-6 and TRBJ1-3, with D perhaps matching TRBD1 (5 bases). This CDR3 has 15 amino acids. Per the germline V gene, CDR1 is SGHDT and CDR2 is YYEEEE. Trimming cost V 0 bases and J 0 bases, with 7 bases left between them. Written as DNA, the CDR3 is TGTGCCAGCAGCTTGGCAGGGCCCTCTGGAAACACCATATATTTT. This sequence encodes CASSLAGPSGNTIYF.

The chain carries TRBV2 and TRBJ1-1; the match to TRBD1 covers 10 bases. V trimming: 2 bases; J trimming: 6 bases; junction bases outside the gene matches: 18. CDR3 length: 19 residues. Germline V gene lookup returns CDR1 SNHLY and CDR2 FYNNEI. As DNA, the CDR3 is TGTGCCAGCAGTGAAAGAATGTCGGGGGACAGGGGAGGTAGGCCTGAAGCTTTCTTT. Residues: CASSERMSGDRGGRPEAFF. Complete variable domain (other parts from reference TRBV2 and TRBJ1-1): EPEVTQTPSHQVTQMGQEVILRCVPISNHLYFYWYRQILGQKVEFLVSFYNNEISEKSEIFDDQFSVERPDGSNFTLKIRSTKLEDSAMYFCASSERMSGDRGGRPEAFFGQGTRLTVV.

V gene TRBV5-5 combines with J gene TRBJ2-7; 10 nucleotides line up with TRBD2. The CDR3 spans 14 residues. The V gene's germline CDR1 is SGHKS and CDR2 YYEKEE (reference sequence). The ends lost 5 bases at V and 3 bases at J; junction bases unmatched: 5. CDR3 sequence: CASRPLAGVYEQYF. CDR3 nucleotides: TGTGCCAGCAGACCGCTAGCGGGAGTCTACGAGCAGTACTTC.

The chain recombines TRBV29-1 with TRBJ2-3; no clear D gene. Trimming took off 4 bases at V and 6 bases at J, with 8 bases between the two ends. Germline V gene data show CDR1 as SQVTM and CDR2 as ANQGSEA. The CDR3 sequence is 11 residues long. Here the CDR3 reads CSVVNVDTQYF. CDR3 bases: TGCAGCGTTGTTAATGTGGATACGCAGTATTTT.

Only one count was recorded for this clone. The chain joins TRBV27 to TRBJ2-1, with 8 bases that match TRBD2. V lost 5 bases to trimming and J lost 0 bases; unmatched junction nucleotides: 6. The length of the CDR3 is 16 residues. Germline V gene sequence: CDR1 MNHEY, CDR2 SMNVEV (reference sequence). The CDR3 protein is CASSPSGTSSYNEQFF. In DNA, the CDR3 is TGTGCCAGCAGTCCTTCCGGGACTAGCTCCTACAATGAGCAGTTCTTC.

This sequence joins TRBV20-1 and TRBJ1-4; D call uncertain. The CDR3 extends over 10 amino acids. V lost 5 bases and J 13 bases, leaving 11 bases between the germline ends. Germline values: CDR1 DFQATT, CDR2 SNEGSKA (reference sequence). As DNA, the CDR3 is TGCAGTGCTGGCGGAGGCAGACTGTTTTTT. Encoded protein: CSAGGGRLFF.

The rearrangement uses TRBV7-2 and TRBJ2-7; D is ambiguous. With 2 bases removed from V and 7 bases from J, the gap between germline ends came to 9 bases. Germline V gene sequence: CDR1 SGHTA, CDR2 FQGNSA. The length of the CDR3 is 12 residues. In DNA form, the CDR3 reads TGTGCCAGCAGCTTATATAGAGCTGAGCAGTACTTC. Translated: CASSLYRAEQYF.

There are a few counts of this clone. The chain is built from TRBV11-3 and TRBJ2-2; D possibly corresponds to TRBD2 (6 bases). The CDR3 consists of 16 residues. Trimming removed 5 bases from V and 0 bases from J, with 13 bases in between. The germline V gene encodes CDR1 SGHNT and CDR2 YENEEA. The CDR3 DNA is TGTGCCAGCAGCACAGGTGCTAGCGCGAACACCGGGGAGCTGTTTTTT. Translation gives CASSTGASANTGELFF.

The chain recombines TRBV4-2 with TRBJ2-5, with D possibly matching TRBD1 (6 bases). Deletions cut 0 bases from V and 3 bases from J, with 11 bases between. Germline CDR1 reads LGHNA; CDR2 reads YNFKEQ. The CDR3 runs to 15 residues. DNA for the CDR3: TGTGCCAGCAGCCAAGAAGAGGCAGGGGAAGAGACCCAGTACTTC. The encoded protein is CASSQEEAGEETQYF.

V and J are TRBV12-3 or TRBV12-4 and TRBJ2-1; D gene uncertain. With 3 bases removed from V and 10 bases from J, the gap between germline ends came to 7 bases. The CDR3 covers 11 residues. This CDR3 reads CASSLGHEQFF. CDR3 coding DNA: TGTGCCAGCAGTTTGGGCCACGAGCAGTTCTTC.

CDR3 in DNA: TGTGCCTGGAGTGTGGGGCTGCCCCTCAATGAGCAGTTCTTC. Amino acids: CAWSVGLPLNEQFF. The chain couples TRBV30 to TRBJ2-1, with D perhaps matching TRBD1 (5 bases). Germline CDR1 and CDR2: GTSNPN and SVGIG (reference sequence). V lost 0 bases, J lost 6 bases, and 12 bases lay in between. This CDR3 comprises 14 residues.

The V call is TRBV5-5, the J call TRBJ2-1, with 9 nucleotides matching TRBD2. This CDR3 comprises 14 residues. Germline V gives CDR1 SGHKS, CDR2 YYEKEE (reference sequence). Trimming removed 6 bases from V and 5 bases from J; junction bases left unmatched: 6. Here the CDR3 reads CASNRAGGDNEQFF. CDR3 DNA sequence: TGTGCCAGCAATCGAGCGGGAGGCGACAATGAGCAGTTCTTC.

V usage is TRBV5-4 and J usage is TRBJ2-3, with D perhaps TRBD2 (6 bases). The CDR3 sequence is 14 residues long. V was trimmed by 2 bases and J by 4 bases, leaving 11 bases between them. Germline lookup yields CDR1 SGHNT and CDR2 YYREEE (reference sequence). Here the CDR3 reads CASSFATGADTQYF. CDR3 coding DNA: TGTGCCAGCAGCTTCGCCACGGGGGCAGATACGCAGTATTTT.

The V and J genes are TRBV7-9 and TRBJ2-7; no definite D call. Germline-derived CDR1 and CDR2 are SEHNR and FQNEAQ (reference sequence). This CDR3 comprises 13 residues. Deletions cut 0 bases from V and 1 base from J, with 4 bases between. In DNA, the CDR3 is TGTGCCAGCAGCTTAGCTAAATCCTACGAGCAGTACTTC. It is translated as CASSLAKSYEQYF. The whole variable domain, filled in from reference TRBV7-9 and TRBJ2-7, reads DTGVSQNPRHKITKRGQNVTFRCDPISEHNRLYWYRQTLGQGPEFLTYFQNEAQLEKSRLLSDRFSAERPKGSFSTLEIQRTEQGDSAMYLCASSLAKSYEQYFGPGTRLTVT.

This chain links TRBV5-4 with TRBJ1-1, with D hard to call. The CDR3 runs to 15 residues. CDR1 and CDR2 from the germline V gene are SGHNT and YYREEE (reference sequence). Trimming took 0 bases from V and 4 from J, leaving 13 bases between them. The CDR3 bases are TGTGCCAGCAGCTTGGCCGGGCAGGCGGGCACTGAAGCTTTCTTT. It is translated as CASSLAGQAGTEAFF. The whole variable domain, filled in from reference TRBV5-4 and TRBJ1-1, reads ETGVTQSPTHLIKTRGQQVTLRCSSQSGHNTVSWYQQALGQGPQFIFQYYREEENGRGNFPPRFSGLQFPNYSSELNVNALELDDSALYLCASSLAGQAGTEAFFGQGTRLTVV.

V is TRBV5-1 and J is TRBJ2-1; 7 bases agree with TRBD2. The germline gives CDR1 SGHRS, CDR2 YFSETQ. The CDR3 totals 15 residues. V lost 0 bases and J lost 4; bases outside the gene matches: 4. The DNA for the CDR3 is TGCGCCAGCAGCTTGGCTAGCGGTCCTTACAATGAGCAGTTCTTC. Its translation: CASSLASGPYNEQFF.

This clone came up once. In DNA, the CDR3 is TGTGCCTGGAGTCCCGGGACTAGCGGAGCCTACAATGAGCAGTTCTTC. Protein: CAWSPGTSGAYNEQFF. This chain connects TRBV30 to TRBJ2-1; 11 positions match TRBD2. The CDR3 consists of 16 residues. Unmatched junction bases numbered 5, after V lost 2 bases and J lost 2 bases. The V gene's germline CDR1 is GTSNPN and CDR2 SVGIG (reference sequence).

This clone was counted once. J is TRBJ2-5 and V is TRBV19, with 9 bases lining up with TRBD2. The CDR3 extends over 14 amino acids. The V segment lost 6 bases and the J segment 6 bases; nucleotides outside the gene matches: 8. Germline values: CDR1 LNHDA, CDR2 SQIVND (reference sequence). The CDR3 DNA sequence: TGTGCCAGTAGATCCGTTAGCGGGAGTCAGACCCAGTACTTC. Its protein is CASRSVSGSQTQYF.

The CDR3 sequence: CASSRPGQGAAEQYF. CDR3 bases: TGTGCCAGCAGCCGCCCCGGACAGGGCGCGGCGGAGCAGTACTTC. The chain joins TRBV2 to TRBJ2-7; the match to TRBD1 covers 8 bases. Per the germline V gene, CDR1 is SNHLY and CDR2 is FYNNEI. Trimming cost V 6 bases and J 7 bases; bases outside gene matches: 14. CDR3 size: 15 residues.